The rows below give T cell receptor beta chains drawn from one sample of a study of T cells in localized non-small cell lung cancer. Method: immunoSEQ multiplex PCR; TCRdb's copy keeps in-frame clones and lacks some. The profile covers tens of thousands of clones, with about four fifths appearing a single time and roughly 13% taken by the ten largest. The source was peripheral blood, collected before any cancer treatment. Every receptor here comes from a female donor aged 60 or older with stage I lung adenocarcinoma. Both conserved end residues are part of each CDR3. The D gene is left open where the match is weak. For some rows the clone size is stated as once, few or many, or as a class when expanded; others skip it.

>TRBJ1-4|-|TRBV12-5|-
TGTGCTAGTGGTTTGGGACAGGAAGAAAAACTGTTTTTT
CASGLGQEEKLFF
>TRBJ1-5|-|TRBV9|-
TGTGCCAGCAGCGTCGGCCGGGTCTCAAGCCCTTATAGCAATCAGCCCCAGCATTTT
CASSVGRVSSPYSNQPQHF
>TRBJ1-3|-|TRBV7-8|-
TGTGCCAGCAGCCCACGAAAGGACAGATATGGAGGTGACACCATATATTTT
CASSPRKDRYGGDTIYF
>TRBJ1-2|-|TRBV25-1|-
TGTGCCAGCAGTGGAAAAAACACAGCCACCTATGGCTACACCTTC
CASSGKNTATYGYTF
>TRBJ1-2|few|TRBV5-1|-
TGCGCCAGCAGCACCGACCCAGGGCAAGACTATGGCTACACCTTC
CASSTDPGQDYGYTF
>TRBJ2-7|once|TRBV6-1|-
TGTGCCAGCAGTCTCCAGGGACCCCTCTACGAGCAGTACTTC
CASSLQGPLYEQYF
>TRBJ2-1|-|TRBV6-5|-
TGTGCCAGCAGCCTCATCGGGAGCTCCTACAATGAGCAGTTCTTC
CASSLIGSSYNEQFF
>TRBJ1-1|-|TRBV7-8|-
TGTGCCAGCAAAACCCACAATCTGAACACTGAAGCTTTCTTT
CASKTHNLNTEAFF
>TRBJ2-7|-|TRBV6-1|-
TGTGCCAGCAGTGGGACGGCGGTGGGCTACGAGCAGTACTTC
CASSGTAVGYEQYF
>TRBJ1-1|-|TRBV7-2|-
TGTGCCAGCACCTTACTGTTCGGGGGACGGACTGAAGCTTTCTTT
CASTLLFGGRTEAFF
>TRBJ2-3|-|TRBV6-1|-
TGTGCCAGCAGTGAAGGGGGTAGCGCAGATACGCAGTATTTT
CASSEGGSADTQYF
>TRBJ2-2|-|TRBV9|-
TGTGCCAGCAGCGTGTCGGGTCCGAACACCGGGGAGCTGTTTTTT
CASSVSGPNTGELFF
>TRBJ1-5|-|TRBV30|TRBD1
TGTGCCTGGAGTTCTGACAGGGGAGTAGGGAATCAGCCCCAGCATTTT
CAWSSDRGVGNQPQHF
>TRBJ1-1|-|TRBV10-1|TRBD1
TGCGCCAGTTGGCCGGGACAGGGATCTAACGGACGCACTGAAGCTTTCTTT
CASWPGQGSNGRTEAFF
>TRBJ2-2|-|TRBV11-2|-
TGTGCCAGCAGCCTAGGAGCTGGGGAGCTGTTTTTT
CASSLGAGELFF
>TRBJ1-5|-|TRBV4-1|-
TGCGCCAGCAGCTACGCGGTCGGGGATTGGCCCCAGCATTTT
CASSYAVGDWPQHF
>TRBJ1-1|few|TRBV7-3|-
TGTGCCAGCAGCCGAGGCGGGGTTACTGAAGCTTTCTTT
CASSRGGVTEAFF
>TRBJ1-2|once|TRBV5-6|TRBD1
TGTGCCAGCCGTTCCGACAGGGGCTCTTTTAACTATGGCTACACCTTC
CASRSDRGSFNYGYTF
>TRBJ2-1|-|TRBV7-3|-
TGTGCCAGCAGCTTAAAGGCGGGGCGCCGTCGTGATGAGCAGTTCTTC
CASSLKAGRRRDEQFF
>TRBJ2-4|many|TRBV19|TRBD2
TGTGCCAGTAATGAGGGACTAGCGGATACCAAAAACATTCAGTACTTC
CASNEGLADTKNIQYF
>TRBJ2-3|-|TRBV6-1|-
TGTGCCAGCAGTGAAGGCTTCCCAGATACGCAGTATTTT
CASSEGFPDTQYF
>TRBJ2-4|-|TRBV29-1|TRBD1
TGCAGCGCCGCCCGGGACAGGGGAAAAACCCTAGCCAAAAACATTCAGTACTTC
CSAARDRGKTLAKNIQYF
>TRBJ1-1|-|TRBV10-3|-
TGTGCCATCAGTGAGTCTGTATTTAAGAACACTGAAGCTTTCTTT
CAISESVFKNTEAFF
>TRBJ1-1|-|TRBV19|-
TGTGCCAGTAGTATACGCGGGAGGGATGAAGCTTTCTTT
CASSIRGRDEAFF
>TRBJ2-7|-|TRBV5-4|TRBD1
TGTGCCAGCAGCGGGGCCGGGACAGGGTCCGAGCAGTACTTC
CASSGAGTGSEQYF
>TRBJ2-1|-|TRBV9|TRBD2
TGTGCCAGCAGCGTTTACACTAGCGGGATAACGAATGAGCAGTTCTTC
CASSVYTSGITNEQFF
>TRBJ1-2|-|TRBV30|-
TGTGCCTGGAGTCGTACGGATTGGGATGGCTACACCTTC
CAWSRTDWDGYTF
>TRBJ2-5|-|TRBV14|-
TGTGCCAGCAGTCGAGGTGATTGGGAGACCCAGTACTTC
CASSRGDWETQYF
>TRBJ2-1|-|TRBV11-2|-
TGTGCCAGCAGCCAGCCGATGGCAGGGTACAATGAGCAGTTCTTC
CASSQPMAGYNEQFF
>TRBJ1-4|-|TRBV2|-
TGTGCCAGCAGCCAGGACACGCACTATGAAAAACTGTTTTTT
CASSQDTHYEKLFF
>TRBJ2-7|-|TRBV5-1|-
TGCGCCAGCAGCTTGGAGCCGGGTTTAAGCTCCTACGAGCAGTACTTC
CASSLEPGLSSYEQYF
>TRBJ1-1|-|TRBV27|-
TGTGCCAGCGAGACAAGTGCCAGGGGACGTGGGAACACTGAAGCTTTCTTT
CASETSARGRGNTEAFF
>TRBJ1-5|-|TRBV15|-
TGTGCCACCAGCACCCCCGGCAATCAGCCCCAGCATTTT
CATSTPGNQPQHF
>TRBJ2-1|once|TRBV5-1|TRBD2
TGCGCCAGCAGCAGGACTAGCGGGAGCCTCGATGAGCAGTTCTTC
CASSRTSGSLDEQFF
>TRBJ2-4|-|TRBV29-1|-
TGCAGCGTCGGTACCGGACAGATAAAAAACATTCAGTACTTC
CSVGTGQIKNIQYF
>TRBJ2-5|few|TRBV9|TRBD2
TGTGCCAGCAGCAAAGCGGGAGGGTCAGAGACCCAGTACTTC
CASSKAGGSETQYF
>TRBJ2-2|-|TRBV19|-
TGTGCCAGTAGTTGGCAATCGGGGGAGCTGTTTTTT
CASSWQSGELFF
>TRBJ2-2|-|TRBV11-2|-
TGTGCCAGCAGCTTCAGGGAGGCGAACACCGGGGAGCTGTTTTTT
CASSFREANTGELFF
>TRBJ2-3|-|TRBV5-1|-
TGCGCCAGCAGCTTGTCGACGAATACAGATACGCAGTATTTT
CASSLSTNTDTQYF
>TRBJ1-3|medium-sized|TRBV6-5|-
TGTGCCAGCAGTCTGGGGGGGCTTGGTGCAAACACCATATATTTT
CASSLGGLGANTIYF
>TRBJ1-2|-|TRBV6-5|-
TGTGCCAGCGCCGACCAGGGGAGAAACTATGGCTACACCTTC
CASADQGRNYGYTF
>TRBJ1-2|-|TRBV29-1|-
TGCAGCGTTGAAGAATACCCGTTGGGTGGCTACACCTTC
CSVEEYPLGGYTF
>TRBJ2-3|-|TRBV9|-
TGTGCCAGCAGCGTAGTTGGGGGACCCTCGTCCGATACGCAGTATTTT
CASSVVGGPSSDTQYF
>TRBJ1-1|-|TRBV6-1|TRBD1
TGTGCCAGCAACCCCCGGGACAGAGGCACTGAAGCTTTCTTT
CASNPRDRGTEAFF
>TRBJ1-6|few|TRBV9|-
TGTGCCAGCAGCGTAGGGGAGGTCCATTCACCCCTCCACTTT
CASSVGEVHSPLHF
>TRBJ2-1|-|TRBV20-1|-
TGCAGTGCCGACCGGGGTGAGCAGTTCTTC
CSADRGEQFF
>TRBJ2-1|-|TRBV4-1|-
TGCGCCAGCAGCCAACCGACTCGAGGCTCCTACAATGAGCAGTTCTTC
CASSQPTRGSYNEQFF
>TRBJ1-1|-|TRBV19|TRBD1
TGTGCCAGTACCGGCCAGGGGGTCGCTGAAGCTTTCTTT
CASTGQGVAEAFF
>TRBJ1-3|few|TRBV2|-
TGTGCCAGCAGTGGCCCTATTGGGAGCTCTGGAAACACCATATATTTT
CASSGPIGSSGNTIYF
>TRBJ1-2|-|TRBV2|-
TGTGCCAGCAGAGCCGGACAGCTAGCGGCCTATGGCTACACCTTC
CASRAGQLAAYGYTF
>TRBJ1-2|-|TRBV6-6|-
TGTGCCAGCAGTCTATCAGTTAACTATGGCTACACCTTC
CASSLSVNYGYTF
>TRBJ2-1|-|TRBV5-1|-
TGCGCCAGCAGCCTCTGGGGAGTCAACAATGAGCAGTTCTTC
CASSLWGVNNEQFF
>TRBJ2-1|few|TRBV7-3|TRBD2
TGTGCCAGCAGCACCGAAGGGAGGGCGGGACTAGCGGTTTACAATGAGCAGTTCTTC
CASSTEGRAGLAVYNEQFF
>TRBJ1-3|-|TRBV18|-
TGTGCCAGCTCACCACGAGGTTTCGGTGCCATCTCTTTAGGAAACACCATATATTTT
CASSPRGFGAISLGNTIYF